Following are 15 T cell receptor beta chains from one sample sequenced in a study of blood T cell repertoires in COVID-19. Generated by immunoSEQ multiplex PCR, the TCRdb table keeps only in-frame clones and is missing some. The data hold 55,000 to 65,000 clones, with about nine tenths observed a single time. The sample consisted of peripheral blood. The receptors originated from a human donor in a cohort sampled during active COVID-19.

The chain has TRBV24-1 and TRBJ2-5; D uncertain. Trimming pared 7 bases from V and 7 bases from J, leaving 24 bases between. This CDR3 region has 16 residues. Germline V gives CDR1 KGHDR, CDR2 SFDVKD. This CDR3 reads CATSTRSPSSVWTQYF. The DNA for the CDR3 is TGTGCCACCAGCACCCGGTCCCCGTCTAGTGTATGGACCCAGTACTTC.

The chain joins TRBV27 to TRBJ2-3; tentatively, D is TRBD2 (7 bases). This CDR3 is built from 16 residues. CDR1 MNHEY and CDR2 SMNVEV come from the germline V gene (reference sequence). Trimming left V 8 bases short and J 6 bases short, with 24 bases between. The CDR3: CASSLGGGGVRDTQYF. The CDR3, as DNA: TGTGCCAGCTCCCTAGGAGGGGGAGGGGTCAGGGATACGCAGTATTTT.

V usage is TRBV4-1 and J usage is TRBJ1-5; 11 nucleotides agree with TRBD1. Germline V gives CDR1 MGHRA, CDR2 YSYEKL. V lost 3 bases to trimming and J lost 6 bases; unmatched junction nucleotides: 7. CDR3 length: 16 residues. The CDR3 spells CASSHTPGQGVQPQHF. As DNA, the CDR3 is TGCGCCAGCAGCCATACCCCGGGACAGGGGGTTCAGCCCCAGCATTTT.

The rearrangement uses TRBV29-1 and TRBJ1-5, with TRBD1 matching over 7 bases. The CDR3 totals 13 residues. Germline V gives CDR1 SQVTM, CDR2 ANQGSEA. J gave up 6 bases and V 4 bases, and 6 bases lay outside the gene matches. The CDR3 sequence is CSVGLQGSQPQHF. In nucleotides, the CDR3 is TGCAGCGTTGGATTACAGGGGAGTCAGCCCCAGCATTTT.

J is TRBJ2-6 and V is TRBV10-3; D may be TRBD1 (6 bases). This CDR3 has 15 amino acids. Germline-derived CDR1 and CDR2 are ENHRY and SYGVKD. V lost 2 bases and J 3 bases, leaving 8 bases between the germline ends. Written as DNA, the CDR3 is TGTGCCATCAGTGAGAGGACAGTTGGGGCCAACGTCCTGACTTTC. It specifies CAISERTVGANVLTF.

The V gene is TRBV27, the J gene TRBJ2-7, with 8 nucleotides matching TRBD1. Germline loops: CDR1 MNHEY, CDR2 SMNVEV (reference sequence). This CDR3 is 14 amino acids long. Unmatched junction bases numbered 7, after V lost 5 bases and J lost 4 bases. For the CDR3, the DNA is TGTGCCAGCAGTATGAGGACAGGGAGGTACGAGCAGTACTTC. Translated: CASSMRTGRYEQYF.

This clone was seen once. The CDR3 DNA follows: TGTGCCAGCATGGGACAGGGGGCGCAAGGGCAGTACTTC. It yields the protein CASMGQGAQGQYF. This chain uses TRBV25-1 with TRBJ2-7; the match to TRBD1 covers 12 bases. Germline V gives CDR1 MGHDK, CDR2 SYGVNS. Trimming took 7 bases from V and 9 from J; bases not matched to a gene: 7. This CDR3 is 13 amino acids long.

V is TRBV11-2 and J is TRBJ1-1, with TRBD1 matching over 7 bases. This CDR3 region has 15 residues. The V gene end was trimmed by 5 bases and the J gene end by 0 bases; junction bases not matched to a gene: 6. Germline values: CDR1 SGHAT, CDR2 FQNNGV. Written as DNA, the CDR3 is TGTGCCAGCAGCCCCCTTAGGGGGCTGAACACTGAAGCTTTCTTT. This encodes CASSPLRGLNTEAFF.

This chain connects TRBV5-1 to TRBJ1-1; D uncertain. The V gene's germline CDR1 is SGHRS and CDR2 YFSETQ. The CDR3 is 16 amino acids. Trimming stripped 3 bases from V and 3 bases from J, with 18 bases between. The CDR3 here is CASSSNQMGRDTEAFF. The CDR3 bases are TGCGCCAGCAGCTCAAACCAAATGGGGAGGGACACTGAAGCTTTCTTT.

This rearrangement joins TRBV6-5 to TRBJ2-7; possible D gene TRBD1, 5 bases. Trimming removed 6 bases at V and 0 bases at J, with 15 bases between. This CDR3 has 15 residues. Germline CDR1 and CDR2: MNHEY and SVGAGI. CDR3 sequence: CASRTEGVGSYEQYF. DNA of the CDR3: TGTGCCAGCAGGACCGAAGGGGTGGGCTCCTACGAGCAGTACTTC.

V and J are TRBV19 and TRBJ2-2; 8 bases align to TRBD2. Germline CDR1 is LNHDA and CDR2 is SQIVND (reference sequence). The CDR3 spans 18 residues. J was trimmed by 3 bases and V by 8 bases; bases with no gene match: 17. The CDR3 spells CASQQPGLVGRYTGELFF. DNA for the CDR3: TGTGCCAGTCAACAACCGGGACTAGTCGGCCGATACACCGGGGAGCTGTTTTTT.

This chain connects TRBV5-5 to TRBJ1-1; D might be TRBD1 (6 bases). Germline values: CDR1 SGHKS, CDR2 YYEKEE (reference sequence). This CDR3 region has 17 residues. V lost 3 bases and J lost 0, with 18 bases in between. In DNA form, the CDR3 reads TGTGCCAGCAGCTGGGGGGGCGCAGGGAGAATGAACACTGAAGCTTTCTTT. Protein: CASSWGGAGRMNTEAFF.

The chain links TRBV6-5 to TRBJ2-5; 7 positions match TRBD2. CDR1 and CDR2 from the germline V gene are MNHEY and SVGAGI. This CDR3 is built from 15 residues. J was trimmed by 5 bases and V by 6 bases; bases with no gene match: 12. Written as DNA, the CDR3 is TGTGCCAGCAGCCCGGTGGCGGGAGAACTCGAGACCCAGTACTTC. It encodes CASSPVAGELETQYF.

This chain connects TRBV3-1 (or the pseudogene TRBV3-2) to TRBJ1-2; 9 nucleotides agree with TRBD1. The germline V gene has CDR1 LGHDT and CDR2 YNNKEL (reference sequence). With 2 bases clipped from V and 8 bases from J, the junction kept 6 bases outside the gene matches. The CDR3 has 14 residues. Here the CDR3 DNA reads TGTGCCAGCAGCCAACCCGGACAGGGGAACGGCTACACCTTC. Translating gives CASSQPGQGNGYTF.

CDR3 region: CATSERGGRAHNEQFF. For the CDR3, the DNA is TGTGCCACCAGTGAAAGAGGGGGGAGGGCCCACAATGAGCAGTTCTTC. This chain joins TRBV24-1 and TRBJ2-1; D is perhaps TRBD2 (7 bases). The CDR3 contains 16 residues. The V and J ends lost 4 bases and 5 bases respectively, with 17 bases between them. Per the germline V gene, CDR1 is KGHDR and CDR2 is SFDVKD.